This T cell receptor beta chain is drawn from a study of T cells after yellow fever vaccination. Study findings and constraints: In post-booster samples, most primary-vaccination clones reappeared (96% CD4, 88% CD8). Peak timing came faster in the weaker secondary response, day 5 versus 15.

In the case of this clonotype: The antigen remains undetermined.

5'RACE template switching generated TCR cDNA, adding a universal primer site and UMIs. TCRdb fed the 5' RACE reads into MiXCR, producing one record per CDR3 protein. This table holds under 600,000 distinct CDR3 sequences, 20% to 25% found once. V lost 11 bases to trimming and J lost 3 bases; unmatched junction nucleotides: 9. Germline-derived CDR1 and CDR2 are MDHEN and SYDVKM. The CDR3 runs to 13 residues. The source was PBMCs, collected less than 25 days after the first yellow fever vaccination. The source is a young man who received the YFV17D yellow fever vaccine. V is TRBV28 and J is TRBJ1-2; 7 bases align to TRBD1. This chain's CDR3 is CAATGTEYYGYTF. In nucleotides, the CDR3 is TGTGCCGCAACCGGGACAGAGTACTATGGCTACACCTTC.